The clone carrying this TCR beta chain has a count of ten or more. What it binds is unknown. This entry is derived from a study of T-cell memory formation after mild COVID-19. Overall study: In these data, TCR clusters were largely donor specific.

The study, taken as a whole, reports: The finding that pre-infection memory included some responding clones suggested that cross-reactive memory joined. The second-wave clones peaking on day 37 were not confirmed as SARS-CoV-2-specific.

TCRdb redid the calling of the 5' RACE reads with MiXCR, one entry per CDR3 protein. In the table there are some 49,000 distinct CDR3 sequences, 25% to 30% of which are singletons. Material for sequencing was PBMCs or a T cell subset sorted from them (not recorded which). The clonotype originates from a man in his late teens or twenties who had mild COVID-19 (a few samples of this study predate the infection). Cell type and time point are not known.

DNA for the CDR3: TGTGCCAGCAGTGCAGGGATGGAGTCCCATTACACTGAAGCTTTCTTT. Amino acid sequence: CASSAGMESHYTEAFF. The rearrangement links TRBV2 to TRBJ1-1; possibly TRBD1 for D (5 bases). The CDR3 loop spans 16 amino acids. The germline CDR1 and CDR2 sequences are SNHLY and FYNNEI. V lost 4 bases and J lost 3, with 18 bases in between.